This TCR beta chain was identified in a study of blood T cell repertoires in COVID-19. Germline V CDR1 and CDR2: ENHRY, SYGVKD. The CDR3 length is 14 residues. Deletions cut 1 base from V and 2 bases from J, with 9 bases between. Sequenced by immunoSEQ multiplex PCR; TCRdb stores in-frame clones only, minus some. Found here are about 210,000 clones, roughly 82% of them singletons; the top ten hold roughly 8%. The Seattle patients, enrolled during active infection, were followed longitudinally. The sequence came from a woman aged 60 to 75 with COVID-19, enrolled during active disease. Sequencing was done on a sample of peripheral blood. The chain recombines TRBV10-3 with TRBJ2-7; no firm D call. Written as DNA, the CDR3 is TGTGCCATCAGTGAGTTGGGCGAAACCTACGAGCAGTACTTC. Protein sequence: CAISELGETYEQYF.